Detailed here is one TCR beta chain. Its antigen is not identified. The CDR3 spans 15 residues. Germline CDR1 and CDR2: MNHNY and SVGAGI (reference sequence). V gave up 6 bases and J gave up 6 bases, with 18 bases separating them. This sample was taken from a study of read filtering for tumor transcriptome and immune sequencing. Background on the study: Among patients, around 18 were male and more than 12 female, aged about 45 to 90 (mean approximately 60). TCR-mapped reads were about 3.5 to 10.27 million with IR-seq versus roughly 75 to 1,400 with RNA-seq. Study outcomes and limitations: This fraction held mixed bone marrow immune cells after CD138-negative sorting. IR-seq captured clonotypes deeper and more reliably than RNA-seq.

This library used roughly 370 ng RNA and molecular barcoded adaptors spanning alpha/delta and beta/gamma chains. TCRdb recomputed calls from the reads with MiXCR, one row per CDR3 protein. The table includes 14,000 to 15,000 distinct CDR3 sequences, around 21% detected once. The genes are TRBV6-6 and TRBJ2-1, with D possibly matching TRBD1 (6 bases). Sequenced material: a population of CD138-negative cells sorted from bone marrow. The clonotype originates from a donor aged 40 or over with multiple myeloma. CDR3 DNA sequence: TGTGCCAGCAGATGGAGCCGGGTAGGGGGCAATGAGCAGTTCTTC. Translation gives CASRWSRVGGNEQFF.